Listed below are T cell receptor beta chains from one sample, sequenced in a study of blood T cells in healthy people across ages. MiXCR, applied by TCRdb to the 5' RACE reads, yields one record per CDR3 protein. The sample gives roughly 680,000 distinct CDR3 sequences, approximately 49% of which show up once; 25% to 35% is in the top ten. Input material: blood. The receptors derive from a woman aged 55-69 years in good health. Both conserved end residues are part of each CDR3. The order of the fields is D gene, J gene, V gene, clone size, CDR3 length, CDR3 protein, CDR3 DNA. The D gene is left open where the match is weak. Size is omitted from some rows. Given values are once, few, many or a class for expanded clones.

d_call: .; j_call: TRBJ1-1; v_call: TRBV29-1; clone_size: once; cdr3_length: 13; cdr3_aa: CSVSWGAPAEAFF; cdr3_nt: TGCAGCGTTTCCTGGGGGGCTCCCGCTGAAGCTTTCTTT
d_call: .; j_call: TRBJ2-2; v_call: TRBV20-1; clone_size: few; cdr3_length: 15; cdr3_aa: CSASYGGGDTGELFF; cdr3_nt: TGCAGTGCTAGTTACGGGGGCGGCGACACCGGGGAGCTGTTTTTT
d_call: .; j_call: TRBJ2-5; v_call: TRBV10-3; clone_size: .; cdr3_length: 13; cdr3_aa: CAINPETGCDQYF; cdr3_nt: TGTGCCATCAACCCAGAGACAGGATGCGACCAGTACTTC
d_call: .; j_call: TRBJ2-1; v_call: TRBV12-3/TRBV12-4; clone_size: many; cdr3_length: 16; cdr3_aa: CASSPFGTGEREWQFF; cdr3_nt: TGTGCCAGCAGTCCCTTTGGGACAGGAGAGCGGGAGTGGCAGTTCTTC
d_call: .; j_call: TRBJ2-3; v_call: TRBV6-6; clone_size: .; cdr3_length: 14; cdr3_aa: CASKSHRDTDTQYF; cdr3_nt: TGTGCCAGCAAAAGTCACAGGGACACAGATACGCAGTATTTT
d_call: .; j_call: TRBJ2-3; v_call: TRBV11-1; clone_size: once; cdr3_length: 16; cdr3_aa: CASSFSRTAGTDTQYF; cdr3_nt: TGTGCCAGCAGCTTTAGCCGGACTGCGGGCACAGATACGCAGTATTTT
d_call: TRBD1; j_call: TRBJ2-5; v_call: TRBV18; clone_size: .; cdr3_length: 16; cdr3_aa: CASSPRDSGYQETQYF; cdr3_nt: TGTGCCAGCTCACCGAGGGACAGTGGGTACCAAGAGACCCAGTACTTC
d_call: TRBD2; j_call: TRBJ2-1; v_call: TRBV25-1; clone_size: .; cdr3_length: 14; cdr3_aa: CASGLAGGSNEQFF; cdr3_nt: TGCGCCAGCGGACTAGCGGGAGGGTCAAATGAGCAGTTCTTC
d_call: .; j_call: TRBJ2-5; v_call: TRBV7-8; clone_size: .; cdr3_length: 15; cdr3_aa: CASSLGDGYQETQYF; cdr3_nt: TGTGCCAGCAGCCTAGGGGACGGATACCAAGAGACCCAGTACTTC
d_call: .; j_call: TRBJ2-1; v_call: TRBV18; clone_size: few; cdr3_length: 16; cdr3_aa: CASSPRAASSYNEQFF; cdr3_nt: TGTGCCAGCTCACCACGGGCAGCTAGCTCCTACAATGAGCAGTTCTTC
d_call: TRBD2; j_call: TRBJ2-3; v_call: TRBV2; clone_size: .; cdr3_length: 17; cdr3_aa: CASSRLAGVVGTDTQYF; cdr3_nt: TGTGCCAGCAGCCGGCTAGCGGGAGTGGTGGGCACAGATACGCAGTATTTT
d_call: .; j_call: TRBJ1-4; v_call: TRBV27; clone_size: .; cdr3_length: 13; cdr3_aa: CASSPTGREKLFF; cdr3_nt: TGTGCCAGCAGCCCGACAGGCAGAGAAAAACTGTTTTTT
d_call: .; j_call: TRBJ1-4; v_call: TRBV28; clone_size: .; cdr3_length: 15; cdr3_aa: CASSLPGALNEKPFF; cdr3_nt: TGTGCCAGCAGTTTACCGGGGGCCCTTAATGAAAAACCGTTTTTT
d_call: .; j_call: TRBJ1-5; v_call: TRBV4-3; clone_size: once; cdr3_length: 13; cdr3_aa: CASSQDFGRPQHF; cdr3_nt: TGCGCCAGCAGCCAAGATTTTGGGCGGCCCCAGCATTTT
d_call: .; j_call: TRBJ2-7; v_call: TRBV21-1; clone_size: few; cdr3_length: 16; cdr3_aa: CASSQAGQSRVDEQYF; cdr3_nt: TGTGCCAGCAGCCAGGCCGGACAGTCTAGGGTGGACGAGCAGTACTTC
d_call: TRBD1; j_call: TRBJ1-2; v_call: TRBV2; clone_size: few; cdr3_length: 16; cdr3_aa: CASSEVRPGQGLGYTF; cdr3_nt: TGTGCCAGCAGTGAAGTCCGGCCGGGACAGGGATTAGGCTACACCTTC
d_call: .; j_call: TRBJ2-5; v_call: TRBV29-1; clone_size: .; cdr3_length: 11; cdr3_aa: CSNWERETQYF; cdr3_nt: TGCAGCAACTGGGAGAGAGAGACCCAGTACTTC
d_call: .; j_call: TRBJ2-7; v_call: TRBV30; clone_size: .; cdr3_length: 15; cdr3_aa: CAWSGMGVSSYEQYF; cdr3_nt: TGTGCCTGGAGCGGGATGGGGGTGAGCTCCTACGAGCAGTACTTC
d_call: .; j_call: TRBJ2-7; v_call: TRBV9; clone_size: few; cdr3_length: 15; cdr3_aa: CASSVEGGKAYEQYF; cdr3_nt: TGTGCCAGCAGCGTAGAGGGCGGGAAAGCCTACGAGCAGTACTTC
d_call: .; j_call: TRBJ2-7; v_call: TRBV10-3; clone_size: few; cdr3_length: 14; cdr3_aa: CAISEWGDQYEQYF; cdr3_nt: TGTGCCATCAGTGAGTGGGGGGATCAATACGAGCAGTACTTC
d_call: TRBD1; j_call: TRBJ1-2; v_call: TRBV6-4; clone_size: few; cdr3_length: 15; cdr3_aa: CASSDRTGGQYGYTF; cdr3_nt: TGTGCCAGCAGTGACCGGACAGGGGGCCAGTATGGCTACACCTTC
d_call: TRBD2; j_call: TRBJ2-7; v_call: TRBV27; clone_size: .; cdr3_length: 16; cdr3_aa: CASSLVSGTLSYEQYF; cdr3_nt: TGTGCCAGCAGTTTAGTTAGCGGGACCCTTTCGTACGAGCAGTACTTC
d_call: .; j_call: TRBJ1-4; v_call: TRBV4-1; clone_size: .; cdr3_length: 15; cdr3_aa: CASSQDLGPGEKLFF; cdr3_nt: TGCGCCAGCAGCCAAGATTTGGGGCCTGGAGAAAAACTATTTTTT
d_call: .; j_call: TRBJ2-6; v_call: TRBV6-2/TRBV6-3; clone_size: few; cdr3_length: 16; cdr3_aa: CASSSGLRSGANVLTF; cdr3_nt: TGTGCCAGCAGTTCCGGACTGCGCTCTGGGGCCAACGTCCTGACTTTC
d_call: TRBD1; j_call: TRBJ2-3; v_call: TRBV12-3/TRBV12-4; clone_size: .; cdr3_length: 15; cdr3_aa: CASSDDRGRANTQYF; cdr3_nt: TGTGCCAGCAGCGACGACAGGGGGAGAGCAAATACGCAGTATTTT
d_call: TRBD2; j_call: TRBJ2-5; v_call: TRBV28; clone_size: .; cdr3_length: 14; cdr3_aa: CASSSGRAGETQYF; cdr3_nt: TGTGCCAGCTCGAGCGGGAGGGCCGGGGAGACCCAGTACTTC
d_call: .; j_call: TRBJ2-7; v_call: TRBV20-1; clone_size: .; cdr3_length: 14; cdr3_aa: CSARSQSGAYEQYF; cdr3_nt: TGCAGTGCTAGAAGCCAGAGCGGAGCCTACGAGCAGTACTTC
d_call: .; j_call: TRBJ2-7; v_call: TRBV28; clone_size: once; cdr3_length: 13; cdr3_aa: CASSSSLGYEQYF; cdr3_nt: TGTGCCAGCAGCTCTTCTCTCGGCTACGAGCAGTACTTC
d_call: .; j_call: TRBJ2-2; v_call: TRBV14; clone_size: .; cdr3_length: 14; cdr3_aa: CASSQDPNTGELFF; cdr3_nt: TGTGCCAGCAGCCAAGATCCGAACACCGGGGAGCTGTTTTTT
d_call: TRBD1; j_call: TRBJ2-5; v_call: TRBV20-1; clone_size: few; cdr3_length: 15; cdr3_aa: CSATRQGAGSSGQYF; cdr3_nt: TGCAGTGCTACGAGACAGGGGGCTGGCAGTTCTGGGCAGTACTTC
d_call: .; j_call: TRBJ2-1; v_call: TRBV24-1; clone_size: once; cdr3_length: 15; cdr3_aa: CATSNRGGAYNEQFF; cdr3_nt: TGTGCCACCAGTAACAGAGGGGGGGCTTACAATGAGCAGTTCTTC
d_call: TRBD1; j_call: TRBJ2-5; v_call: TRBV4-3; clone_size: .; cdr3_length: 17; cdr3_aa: CASSQEGRGKSWETQYF; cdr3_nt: TGCGCCAGCAGCCAAGAAGGCAGGGGGAAATCTTGGGAGACCCAGTACTTC
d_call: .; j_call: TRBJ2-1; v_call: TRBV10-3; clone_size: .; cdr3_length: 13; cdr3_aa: CATSERVYNEQFF; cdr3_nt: TGTGCCACCAGTGAGCGGGTCTACAATGAGCAGTTCTTC
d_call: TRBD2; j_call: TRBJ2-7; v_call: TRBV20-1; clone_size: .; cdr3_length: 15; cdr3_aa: CSARATSGRSGGQYF; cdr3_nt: TGCAGTGCTAGGGCGACTAGCGGGAGGTCAGGGGGGCAGTACTTC
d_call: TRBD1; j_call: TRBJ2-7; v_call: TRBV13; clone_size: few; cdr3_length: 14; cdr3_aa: CASSPTGKRGEQYF; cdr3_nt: TGTGCCAGCAGCCCGACAGGGAAGAGGGGCGAGCAGTACTTC
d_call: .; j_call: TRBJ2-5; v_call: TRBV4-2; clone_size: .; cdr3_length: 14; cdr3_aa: CASSQGTVSYKQYF; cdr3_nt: TGTGCCAGCAGCCAAGGGACAGTTTCCTACAAGCAGTACTTC
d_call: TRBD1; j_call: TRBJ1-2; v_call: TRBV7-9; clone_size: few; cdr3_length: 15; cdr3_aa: CASSLGGQGGHGYTF; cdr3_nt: TGTGCCAGCAGCTTAGGGGGACAGGGAGGCCATGGCTACACCTTC
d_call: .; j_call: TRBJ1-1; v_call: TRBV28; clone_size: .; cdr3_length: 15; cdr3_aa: CASDDGWGADTEAFF; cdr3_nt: TGTGCCAGCGATGACGGTTGGGGGGCGGACACTGAAGCTTTCTTT
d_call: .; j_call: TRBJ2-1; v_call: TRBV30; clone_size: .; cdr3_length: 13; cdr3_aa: CAWSARYYNEQFF; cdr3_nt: TGTGCCTGGAGTGCCCGGTATTACAATGAGCAGTTCTTC
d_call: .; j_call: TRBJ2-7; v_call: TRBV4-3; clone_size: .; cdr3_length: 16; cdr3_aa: CASSQSARQGSYEQYF; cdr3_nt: TGCGCCAGCAGCCAATCGGCTCGGCAGGGGTCCTACGAGCAGTACTTC
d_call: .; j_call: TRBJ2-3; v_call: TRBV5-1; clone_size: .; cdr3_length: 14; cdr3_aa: CASSLPTRLDTQYF; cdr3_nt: TGCGCCAGCAGCCTACCGACTAGACTAGATACGCAGTATTTT
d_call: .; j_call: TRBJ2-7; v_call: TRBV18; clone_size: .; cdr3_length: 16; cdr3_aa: CASSPQSGPSASEQYF; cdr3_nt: TGTGCCAGCTCACCGCAATCCGGGCCCTCGGCCTCCGAGCAGTACTTC
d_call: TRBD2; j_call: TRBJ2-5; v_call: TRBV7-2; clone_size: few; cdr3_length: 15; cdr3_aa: CASSLSSGSFETQYF; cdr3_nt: TGTGCCAGCAGCTTAAGTAGCGGGAGTTTCGAGACCCAGTACTTC
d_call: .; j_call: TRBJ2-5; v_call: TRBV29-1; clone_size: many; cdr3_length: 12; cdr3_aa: CSVERQDRQQYF; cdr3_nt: TGCAGCGTTGAGAGACAGGACCGTCAGCAGTACTTC
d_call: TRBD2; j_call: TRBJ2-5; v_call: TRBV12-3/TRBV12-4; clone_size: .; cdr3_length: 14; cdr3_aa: CASTRAGDGETQYF; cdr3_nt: TGTGCCAGCACCAGGGCGGGGGATGGAGAGACCCAGTACTTC
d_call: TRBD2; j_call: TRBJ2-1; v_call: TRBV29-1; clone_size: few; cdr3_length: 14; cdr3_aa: CSVQGLAGYNEQFF; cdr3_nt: TGCAGCGTCCAAGGACTAGCGGGGTACAATGAGCAGTTCTTC
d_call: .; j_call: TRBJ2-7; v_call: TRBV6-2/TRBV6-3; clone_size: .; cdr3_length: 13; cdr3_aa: CASSYLHYNEQYF; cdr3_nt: TGTGCCAGCAGTTACCTCCACTACAATGAGCAGTACTTC
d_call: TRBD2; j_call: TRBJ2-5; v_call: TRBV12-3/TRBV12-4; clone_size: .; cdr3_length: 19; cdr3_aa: CASSSGTSGLAFFQETQYF; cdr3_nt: TGTGCCAGCAGTTCCGGGACTAGCGGGTTGGCGTTCTTCCAAGAGACCCAGTACTTC
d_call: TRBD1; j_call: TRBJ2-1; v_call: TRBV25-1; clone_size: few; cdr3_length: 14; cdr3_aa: CASLPGQGYNEQFF; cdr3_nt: TGTGCCAGCTTACCGGGACAGGGTTACAATGAGCAGTTCTTC
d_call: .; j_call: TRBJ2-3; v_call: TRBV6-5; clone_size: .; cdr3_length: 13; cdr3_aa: CASIDSGRDTQYF; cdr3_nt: TGTGCCAGCATTGACAGTGGGCGGGATACGCAGTATTTT
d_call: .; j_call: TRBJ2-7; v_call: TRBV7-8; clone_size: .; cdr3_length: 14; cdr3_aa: CASSLGRETYEQYF; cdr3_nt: TGTGCCAGCAGCTTAGGGAGGGAGACCTACGAGCAGTACTTC
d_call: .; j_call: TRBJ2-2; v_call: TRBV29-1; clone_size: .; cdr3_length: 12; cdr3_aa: CSVRRDTGELFF; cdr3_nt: TGCAGCGTGCGCAGGGATACCGGGGAGCTGTTTTTT
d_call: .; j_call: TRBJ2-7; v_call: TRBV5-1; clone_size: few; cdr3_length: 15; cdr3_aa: CASSRNTGPSYEQYF; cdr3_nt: TGCGCCAGCAGCCGCAATACAGGGCCCTCCTACGAGCAGTACTTC
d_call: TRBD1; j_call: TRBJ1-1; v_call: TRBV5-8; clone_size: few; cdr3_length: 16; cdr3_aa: CASSLVSGTVNTEAFF; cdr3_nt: TGTGCCAGCAGCTTGGTATCCGGGACAGTGAACACTGAAGCTTTCTTT
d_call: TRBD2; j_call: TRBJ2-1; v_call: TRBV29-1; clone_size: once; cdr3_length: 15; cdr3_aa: CSVKPTSGTYNEQFF; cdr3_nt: TGCAGCGTTAAACCGACTAGCGGCACCTACAATGAGCAGTTCTTC
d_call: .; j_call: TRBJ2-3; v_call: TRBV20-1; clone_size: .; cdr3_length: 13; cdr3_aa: CSARDWAKNTQYF; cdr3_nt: TGCAGTGCTAGAGATTGGGCCAAAAATACGCAGTATTTT
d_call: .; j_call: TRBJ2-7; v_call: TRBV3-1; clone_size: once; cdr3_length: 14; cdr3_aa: CASSQDQTRYEQYF; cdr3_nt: TGTGCCAGCAGCCAAGACCAGACTAGATACGAGCAGTACTTC
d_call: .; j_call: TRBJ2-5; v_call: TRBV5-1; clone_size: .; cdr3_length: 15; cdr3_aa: CASSLVRAGQETQYF; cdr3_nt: TGCGCCAGCAGCTTGGTTCGCGCGGGACAAGAGACCCAGTACTTC
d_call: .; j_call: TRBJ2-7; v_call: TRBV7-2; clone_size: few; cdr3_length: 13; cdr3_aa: CASSLELGYEQYF; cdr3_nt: TGTGCCAGCAGCTTAGAGTTGGGGTACGAGCAGTACTTC
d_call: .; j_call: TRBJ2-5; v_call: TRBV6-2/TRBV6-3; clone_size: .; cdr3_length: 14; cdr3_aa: CASGRTGTAKTQYF; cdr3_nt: TGTGCCAGCGGACGTACCGGGACCGCAAAGACCCAGTACTTC